Sequencing of this TCR beta chain was carried out in a study of early T cells in non-severe SARS-CoV-2 infection. As for the study in general: Sequenced material consisted of bulk RNA (from unsorted whole blood), and chains were unpaired.

CDR3 length equals 12 residues. Per the germline V gene, CDR1 is SGHKS and CDR2 is YYEKEE (reference sequence). Between the trimmed V and J ends, which lost 0 bases and 10 bases, there was a span of 10 bases. This clonotype showed up many times. TCRdb called the 5' RACE reads again in MiXCR, with one record for every CDR3 protein. The repertoire holds 70,000 or so distinct CDR3 sequences, with roughly an eighth as singletons. V and J are TRBV5-5 and TRBJ1-1; tentatively, D is TRBD1 (6 bases). The sequence came from an adult who was a healthcare worker with PCR-confirmed SARS-CoV-2 infection or an uninfected control (not recorded which). Sequencing used whole blood. CDR3 region: CASSLVGQSAFF. DNA for the CDR3: TGTGCCAGCAGCTTGGTGGGACAATCAGCTTTCTTT.